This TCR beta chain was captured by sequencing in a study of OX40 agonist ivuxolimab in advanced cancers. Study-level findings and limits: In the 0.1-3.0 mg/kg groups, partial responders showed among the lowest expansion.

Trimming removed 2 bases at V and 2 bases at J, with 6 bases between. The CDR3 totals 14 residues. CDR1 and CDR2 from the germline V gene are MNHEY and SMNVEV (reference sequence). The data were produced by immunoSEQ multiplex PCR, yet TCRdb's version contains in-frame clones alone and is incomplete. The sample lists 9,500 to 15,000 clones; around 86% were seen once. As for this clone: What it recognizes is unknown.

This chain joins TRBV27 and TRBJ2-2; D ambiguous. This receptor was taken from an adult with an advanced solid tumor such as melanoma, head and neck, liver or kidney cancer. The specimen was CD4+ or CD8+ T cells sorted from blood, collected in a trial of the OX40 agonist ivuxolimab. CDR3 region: CASSLRVNTGELFF. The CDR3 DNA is TGTGCCAGCAGTTTAAGGGTTAACACCGGGGAGCTGTTTTTT.